These 15 T cell receptor beta chains share one sample of origin, sequenced in a study of Graves' ophthalmopathy and Graves' hyperthyroidism. The TCR beta CDR3 regions underwent amplification from RNA transcripts. Second-round multiplex PCR came after first-round RT-PCR with HTBI primers. Each CDR3 protein is one row after TCRdb ran MiXCR on the multiplex PCR reads. This table has 150,000 or so distinct CDR3 sequences, under 40% appearing once. Sequencing was carried out using peripheral blood. These TCRs come from a woman between 35 and 50 years old with Graves' ophthalmopathy.

The V gene is TRBV20-1, the J gene TRBJ1-5; the D gene is possibly TRBD1 (5 bases). Germline V gene lookup returns CDR1 DFQATT and CDR2 SNEGSKA (reference sequence). V lost 5 bases, J lost 5 bases, and 16 bases lay in between. The CDR3 sequence is 14 residues long. In DNA form, the CDR3 reads TGCAGTGCTTCGAAAAGGGGCGAGGATCAGCCCCAGCATTTT. Protein: CSASKRGEDQPQHF.

This clonotype was seen many times. V gene TRBV19 combines with J gene TRBJ1-1, with 7 bases that match TRBD1. Germline CDR1 and CDR2: LNHDA and SQIVND (reference sequence). The trim removed 7 bases at V and 1 base at J, leaving 9 bases unmatched. This CDR3 is built from 15 residues. The CDR3 DNA reads TGTGCCAGTATCCGTCAGGGGGTCGGGAACACTGAAGCTTTCTTT. Residues: CASIRQGVGNTEAFF.

In its sample, this clonotype was seen many times. The chain recombines TRBV11-2 with TRBJ2-1; 11 positions match TRBD2. Germline V lookup: CDR1 SGHAT, CDR2 FQNNGV. CDR3 size: 14 residues. V dropped 1 base and J dropped 12; count of bases not matched to a gene: 5. CDR3 DNA sequence: TGTGCCAGCAGCTTAGGAACTAGCGGGGGATCGCAGTTCTTC. It codes for CASSLGTSGGSQFF. The variable domain in full, with the rest retrieved from reference TRBV11-2 and TRBJ2-1, is EAGVAQSPRYKIIEKRQSVAFWCNPISGHATLYWYQQILGQGPKLLIQFQNNGVVDDSQLPKDRFSAERLKGVDSTLKIQPAKLEDSAVYLCASSLGTSGGSQFFGPGTRLTVL.

This chain uses TRBV7-3 with TRBJ2-5, with D hard to call. The V and J ends lost 0 bases and 5 bases respectively, with 7 bases between them. Germline lookup yields CDR1 SGHTA and CDR2 FQGTGA. The CDR3 is 13 amino acids. CDR3 in DNA: TGTGCCAGCAGCTTAACGCCGCCGGAGACCCAGTACTTC. It codes for CASSLTPPETQYF.

CDR3: CACRGGDPYEQYF. The CDR3 nucleotides read TGTGCCTGCCGGGGCGGGGACCCCTACGAGCAGTACTTC. The chain carries TRBV30 and TRBJ2-7; weak D call: TRBD2 (6 bases). The CDR3 spans 13 residues. Per the germline V gene, CDR1 is GTSNPN and CDR2 is SVGIG (reference sequence). Deletions cut 6 bases from V and 2 bases from J, with 14 bases between.

This clonotype has ten or more counts. The junction does not match germline at one end; this may be a read error. J is TRBJ1-1 and V is TRBV2, with 9 bases lining up with TRBD1. CDR1 and CDR2 from the germline V gene are SNHLY and FYNNEI. This CDR3 is 14 amino acids long. The CDR3 DNA follows: TGTGCCAGCAGTGTACAGGGGGCATTCACTGAAGCTTCCTTT. It specifies CASSVQGAFTEASF.

V is TRBV25-1 and J is TRBJ1-1; D might be TRBD1 (6 bases). CDR1 and CDR2 (germline): MGHDK, SYGVNS. Trimming stripped 2 bases from V and 11 bases from J, with 12 bases between. The CDR3 runs 12 residues. The CDR3 reads CASSEGYRDAFF. The CDR3 DNA follows: TGTGCCAGCAGTGAAGGTTACAGGGATGCTTTCTTT. The complete variable domain, with remaining parts taken from reference TRBV25-1 and TRBJ1-1, reads EADIYQTPRYLVIGTGKKITLECSQTMGHDKMYWYQQDPGMELHLIHYSYGVNSTEKGDLSSESTVSRIRTEHFPLTLESARPSHTSQYLCASSEGYRDAFFGQGTRLTVV.

In its sample, this clonotype was seen many times. The genes are TRBV6-5 and TRBJ1-1; a weak D match, TRBD1 (5 bases). CDR3 length: 14 residues. CDR1 is MNHEY, CDR2 SVGAGI, per germline. V lost 4 bases and J 1 base, leaving 10 bases between the germline ends. The CDR3 sequence: CASSLGGSNTEAFF. For the CDR3, the DNA is TGTGCCAGCAGTTTGGGGGGTTCGAACACTGAAGCTTTCTTT.

In this sample, this clonotype turned up many times. This chain joins TRBV20-1 and TRBJ2-2; possible D gene TRBD1, 6 bases. CDR1 DFQATT and CDR2 SNEGSKA come from the germline V gene (reference sequence). The ends were cut back, 2 bases at V and 1 base at J, with 8 bases in the middle. This CDR3 comprises 14 residues. In DNA form, the CDR3 reads TGCAGTGCTAGAAGGACAGTGAACACCGGGGAGCTGTTTTTT. Translating it yields CSARRTVNTGELFF.

This clonotype was observed many times. The chain recombines TRBV20-1 with TRBJ1-3; D not resolved. Trimming left V 3 bases short and J 0 bases short, with 9 bases between. In germline, CDR1 is DFQATT, CDR2 SNEGSKA (reference sequence). This CDR3 comprises 14 residues. CDR3 protein: CSASAHNSGNTIYF. CDR3 nucleotides: TGCAGTGCTAGTGCGCATAACTCTGGAAACACCATATATTTT.

At least ten counts were recorded for this clonotype. The CDR3 nucleotides read TGTGCCAGCTCATCGGACCTACGGGGGGAGGCTTTCTTT. Protein: CASSSDLRGEAFF. The J gene is TRBJ1-1, the V gene TRBV18; weak D call: TRBD1 (5 bases). Deletions cut 5 bases from V and 11 bases from J, with 18 bases between. Germline CDR1 reads KGHSH; CDR2 reads LQKENI. CDR3 length: 13 amino acids.

The chain's CDR3 is CASSFQGARGYTF. The CDR3 DNA sequence: TGTGCCAGCAGCTTCCAAGGGGCGCGGGGCTACACCTTC. The J gene is TRBJ1-2, the V gene TRBV7-3, with D perhaps matching TRBD1 (5 bases). The germline V and J ends were trimmed by 3 bases and 8 bases, with 13 bases remaining between them. The germline CDR1 and CDR2 sequences are SGHTA and FQGTGA. The CDR3 contains 13 residues.

The chain couples TRBV6-8 to TRBJ2-6; D is undetermined. CDR1 is MNHGY and CDR2 is SAAAGT in the germline V gene. The V end was cut by 2 bases, the J end by 2 bases, with 22 bases between. The CDR3 runs 20 residues. The DNA for the CDR3 is TGTGCCAGCAGTTACCACAAGGCACGGCCTGGGCCGACTGGGGCCAACGTCCTGACTTTC. Translating gives CASSYHKARPGPTGANVLTF.

The rearrangement uses TRBV7-2 and TRBJ1-2; a weak D match, TRBD1 (5 bases). The CDR3 has 14 amino acids. Trimming took 6 bases from V and 3 from J, leaving 14 bases between them. Germline V gene data show CDR1 as SGHTA and CDR2 as FQGNSA. CDR3: CASRRGQGDYGYTF. The CDR3 nucleotides are TGTGCCAGCAGAAGAGGTCAGGGCGACTATGGCTACACCTTC.

At least ten counts were recorded for this clonotype. V gene TRBV29-1 combines with J gene TRBJ1-5, with D possibly matching TRBD1 (6 bases). Trimming stripped 4 bases from V and 2 bases from J, with 12 bases between. The CDR3 is made up of 14 amino acids. Germline assignment: CDR1 SQVTM and CDR2 ANQGSEA. CDR3 sequence reads: CSVGTGIGNQPQHF. The DNA for the CDR3 is TGCAGCGTTGGAACAGGGATAGGCAATCAGCCCCAGCATTTT.